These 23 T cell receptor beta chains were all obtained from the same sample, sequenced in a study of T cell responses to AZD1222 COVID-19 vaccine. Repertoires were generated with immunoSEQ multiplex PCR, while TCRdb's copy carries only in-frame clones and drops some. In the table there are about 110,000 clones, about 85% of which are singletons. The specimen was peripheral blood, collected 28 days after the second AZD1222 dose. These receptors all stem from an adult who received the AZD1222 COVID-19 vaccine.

The CDR3 here is CASSIQGRGSYEQYF. In DNA, the CDR3 is TGTGCCAGTAGTATCCAAGGCAGGGGTTCCTACGAGCAGTACTTC. This chain uses TRBV19 with TRBJ2-7, with D maybe TRBD1 (6 bases). The germline CDR1 and CDR2 sequences are LNHDA and SQIVND (reference sequence). This CDR3 comprises 15 residues. Trimming removed 3 bases at V and 1 base at J, with 13 bases between.

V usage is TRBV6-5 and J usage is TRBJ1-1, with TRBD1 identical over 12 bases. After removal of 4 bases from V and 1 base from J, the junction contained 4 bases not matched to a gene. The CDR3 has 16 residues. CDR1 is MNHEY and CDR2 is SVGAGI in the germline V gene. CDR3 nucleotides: TGTGCCAGCAGTTCCCGGGACAGGGGGCGGAACACTGAAGCTTTCTTT. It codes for CASSSRDRGRNTEAFF.

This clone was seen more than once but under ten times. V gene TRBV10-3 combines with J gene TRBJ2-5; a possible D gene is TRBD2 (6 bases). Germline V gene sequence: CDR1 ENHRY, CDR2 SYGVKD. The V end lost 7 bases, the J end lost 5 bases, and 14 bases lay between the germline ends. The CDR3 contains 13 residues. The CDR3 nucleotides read TGTGCCATCAAACCGGAGGGTAGGGAGACCCAGTACTTC. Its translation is CAIKPEGRETQYF.

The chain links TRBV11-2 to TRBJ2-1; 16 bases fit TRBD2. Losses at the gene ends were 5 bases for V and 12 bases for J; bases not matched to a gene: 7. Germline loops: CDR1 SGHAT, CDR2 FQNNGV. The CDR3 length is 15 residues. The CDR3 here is CASSLGTSGRAGQFF. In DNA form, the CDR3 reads TGTGCCAGCAGCCTGGGGACTAGCGGGAGGGCCGGGCAGTTCTTC.

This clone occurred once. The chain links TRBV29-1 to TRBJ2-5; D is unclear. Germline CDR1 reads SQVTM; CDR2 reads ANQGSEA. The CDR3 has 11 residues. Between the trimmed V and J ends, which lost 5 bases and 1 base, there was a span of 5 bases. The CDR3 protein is CSVNSQETQYF. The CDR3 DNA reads TGCAGCGTTAACTCCCAAGAGACCCAGTACTTC. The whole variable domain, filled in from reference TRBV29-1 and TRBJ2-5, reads SAVISQKPSRDICQRGTSLTIQCQVDSQVTMMFWYRQQPGQSLTLIATANQGSEATYESGFVIDKFPISRPNLTFSTLTVSNMSPEDSSIYLCSVNSQETQYFGPGTRLLVL.

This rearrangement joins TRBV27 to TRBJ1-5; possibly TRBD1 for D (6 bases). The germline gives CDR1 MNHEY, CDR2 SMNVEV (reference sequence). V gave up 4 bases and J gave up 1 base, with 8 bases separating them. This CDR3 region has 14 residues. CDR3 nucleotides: TGTGCCAGCAGTTCAGGGGTGAGCAATCAGCCCCAGCATTTT. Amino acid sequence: CASSSGVSNQPQHF.

In nucleotides, the CDR3 is TGTGCCAGCAGTTCCGGGACAGGGGACCAAGAGACCCAGTACTTC. This sequence encodes CASSSGTGDQETQYF. The V and J genes are TRBV6-2 or TRBV6-3 and TRBJ2-5, with TRBD1 matching over 10 bases. The germline CDR1 and CDR2 sequences are MNHEY and SVGEGT. After removal of 4 bases from V and 0 bases from J, the junction contained 2 bases not matched to a gene. The CDR3 loop spans 15 amino acids.

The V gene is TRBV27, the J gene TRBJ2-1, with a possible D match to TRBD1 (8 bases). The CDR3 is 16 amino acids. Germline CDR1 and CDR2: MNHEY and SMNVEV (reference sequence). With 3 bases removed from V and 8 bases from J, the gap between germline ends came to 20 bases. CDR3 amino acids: CASSLGGTGRVDEQFF. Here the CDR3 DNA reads TGTGCCAGCAGTTTGGGGGGGACAGGTCGTGTAGATGAGCAGTTCTTC.

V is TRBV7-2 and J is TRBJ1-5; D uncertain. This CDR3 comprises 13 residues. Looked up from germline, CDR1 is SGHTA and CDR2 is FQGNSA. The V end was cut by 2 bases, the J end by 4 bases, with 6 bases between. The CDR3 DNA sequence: TGTGCCAGCAGCTTATGGGCTAATCAGCCCCAGCATTTT. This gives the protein CASSLWANQPQHF. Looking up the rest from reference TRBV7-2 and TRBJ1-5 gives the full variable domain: GAGVSQSPSNKVTEKGKDVELRCDPISGHTALYWYRQSLGQGLEFLIYFQGNSAPDKSGLPSDRFSAERTGGSVSTLTIQRTQQEDSAVYLCASSLWANQPQHFGDGTRLSIL.

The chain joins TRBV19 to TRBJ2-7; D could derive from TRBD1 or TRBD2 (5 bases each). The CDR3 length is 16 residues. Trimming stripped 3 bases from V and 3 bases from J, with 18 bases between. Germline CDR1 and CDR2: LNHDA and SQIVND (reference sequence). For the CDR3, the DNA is TGTGCCAGTAGTATTATTTCGGGGCTAAATCTCTACGAGCAGTACTTC. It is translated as CASSIISGLNLYEQYF.

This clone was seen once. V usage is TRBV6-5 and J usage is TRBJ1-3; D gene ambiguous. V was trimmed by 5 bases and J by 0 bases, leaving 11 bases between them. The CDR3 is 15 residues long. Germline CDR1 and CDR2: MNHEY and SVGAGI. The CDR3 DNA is TGTGCCAGCAGTCCCAGATTCATCTCTGGAAACACCATATATTTT. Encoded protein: CASSPRFISGNTIYF.

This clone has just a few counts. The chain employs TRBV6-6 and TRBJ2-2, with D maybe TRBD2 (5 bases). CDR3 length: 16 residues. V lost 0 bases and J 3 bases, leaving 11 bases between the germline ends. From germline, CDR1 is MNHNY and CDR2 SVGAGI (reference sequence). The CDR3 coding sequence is TGTGCCAGCAGTTACTCGACTGCTAGCTACACCGGGGAGCTGTTTTTT. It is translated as CASSYSTASYTGELFF.

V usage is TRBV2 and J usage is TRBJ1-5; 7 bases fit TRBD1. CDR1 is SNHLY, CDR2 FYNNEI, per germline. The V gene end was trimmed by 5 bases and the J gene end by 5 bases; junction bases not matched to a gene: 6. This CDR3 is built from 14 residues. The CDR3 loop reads CASSLDRYDQPQHF. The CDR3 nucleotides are TGTGCCAGCAGTTTGGACAGGTACGATCAGCCCCAGCATTTT. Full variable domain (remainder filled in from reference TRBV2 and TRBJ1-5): EPEVTQTPSHQVTQMGQEVILRCVPISNHLYFYWYRQILGQKVEFLVSFYNNEISEKSEIFDDQFSVERPDGSNFTLKIRSTKLEDSAMYFCASSLDRYDQPQHFGDGTRLSIL.

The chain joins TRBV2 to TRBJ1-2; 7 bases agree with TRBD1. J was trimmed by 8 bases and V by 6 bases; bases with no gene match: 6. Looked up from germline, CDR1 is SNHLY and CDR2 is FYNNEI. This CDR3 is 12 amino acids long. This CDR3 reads CASSTTGRGYTF. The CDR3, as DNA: TGTGCCAGCAGCACGACAGGGAGAGGCTACACCTTC. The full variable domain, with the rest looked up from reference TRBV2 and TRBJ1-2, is EPEVTQTPSHQVTQMGQEVILRCVPISNHLYFYWYRQILGQKVEFLVSFYNNEISEKSEIFDDQFSVERPDGSNFTLKIRSTKLEDSAMYFCASSTTGRGYTFGSGTRLTVV.

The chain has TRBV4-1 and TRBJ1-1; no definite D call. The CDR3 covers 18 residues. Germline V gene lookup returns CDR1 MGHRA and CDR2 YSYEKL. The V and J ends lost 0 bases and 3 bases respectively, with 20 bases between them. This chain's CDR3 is CASSQEILSVDLDTEAFF. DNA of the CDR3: TGCGCCAGCAGCCAAGAAATTCTCTCGGTAGATCTCGACACTGAAGCTTTCTTT.

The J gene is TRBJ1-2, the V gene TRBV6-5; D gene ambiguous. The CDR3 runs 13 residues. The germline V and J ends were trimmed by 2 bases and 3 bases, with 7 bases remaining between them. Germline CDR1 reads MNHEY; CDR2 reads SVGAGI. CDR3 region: CASSYGRDYGYTF. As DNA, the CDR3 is TGTGCCAGCAGTTACGGACGGGACTATGGCTACACCTTC.

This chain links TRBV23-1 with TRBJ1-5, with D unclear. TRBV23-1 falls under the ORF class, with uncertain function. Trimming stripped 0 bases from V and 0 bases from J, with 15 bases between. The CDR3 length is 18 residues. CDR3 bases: TGCGCCAGCAGTCAATCCGCCGGTAAAGCTCATAGCAATCAGCCCCAGCATTTT. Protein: CASSQSAGKAHSNQPQHF.

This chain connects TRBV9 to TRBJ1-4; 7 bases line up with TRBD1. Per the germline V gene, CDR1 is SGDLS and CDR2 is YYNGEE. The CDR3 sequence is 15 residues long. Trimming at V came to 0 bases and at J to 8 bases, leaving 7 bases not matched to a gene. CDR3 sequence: CASSVAAGGWEKLFF. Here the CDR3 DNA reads TGTGCCAGCAGCGTAGCTGCAGGGGGGTGGGAAAAACTGTTTTTT. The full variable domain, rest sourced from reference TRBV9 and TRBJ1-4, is DSGVTQTPKHLITATGQRVTLRCSPRSGDLSVYWYQQSLDQGLQFLIQYYNGEERAKGNILERFSAQQFPDLHSELNLSSLELGDSALYFCASSVAAGGWEKLFFGSGTQLSVL.

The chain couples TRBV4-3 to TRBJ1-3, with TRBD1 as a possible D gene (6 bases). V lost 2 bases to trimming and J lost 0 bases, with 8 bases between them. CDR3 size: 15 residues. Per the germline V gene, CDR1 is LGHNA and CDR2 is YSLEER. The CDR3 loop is CASSQQTGSGNTIYF. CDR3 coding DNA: TGCGCCAGCAGCCAACAGACAGGCTCTGGAAACACCATATATTTT.

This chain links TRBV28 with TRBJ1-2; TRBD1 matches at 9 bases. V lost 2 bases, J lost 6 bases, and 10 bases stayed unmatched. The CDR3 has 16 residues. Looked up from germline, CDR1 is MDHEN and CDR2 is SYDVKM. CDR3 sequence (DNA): TGTGCCAGCAGTTTAATCACCGGGACAGGGCCCCATGGCTACACCTTC. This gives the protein CASSLITGTGPHGYTF.

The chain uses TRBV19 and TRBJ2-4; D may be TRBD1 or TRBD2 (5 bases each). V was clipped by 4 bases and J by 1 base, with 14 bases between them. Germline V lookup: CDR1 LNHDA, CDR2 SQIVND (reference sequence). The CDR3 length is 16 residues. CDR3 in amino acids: CASSNRGAEAKNIQYF. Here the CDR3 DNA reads TGTGCCAGTAGTAATCGGGGCGCCGAGGCCAAAAACATTCAGTACTTC. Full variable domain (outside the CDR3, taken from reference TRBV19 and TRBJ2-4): DGGITQSPKYLFRKEGQNVTLSCEQNLNHDAMYWYRQDPGQGLRLIYYSQIVNDFQKGDIAEGYSVSREKKESFPLTVTSAQKNPTAFYLCASSNRGAEAKNIQYFGAGTRLSVL.

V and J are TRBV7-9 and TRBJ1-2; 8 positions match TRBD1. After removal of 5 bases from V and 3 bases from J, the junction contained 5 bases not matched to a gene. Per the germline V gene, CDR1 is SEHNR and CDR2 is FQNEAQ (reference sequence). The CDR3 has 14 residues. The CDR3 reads CASSLTGVDYGYTF. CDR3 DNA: TGTGCCAGCAGCCTGACAGGGGTGGACTATGGCTACACCTTC. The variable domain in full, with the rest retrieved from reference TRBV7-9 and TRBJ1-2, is DTGVSQNPRHKITKRGQNVTFRCDPISEHNRLYWYRQTLGQGPEFLTYFQNEAQLEKSRLLSDRFSAERPKGSFSTLEIQRTEQGDSAMYLCASSLTGVDYGYTFGSGTRLTVV.

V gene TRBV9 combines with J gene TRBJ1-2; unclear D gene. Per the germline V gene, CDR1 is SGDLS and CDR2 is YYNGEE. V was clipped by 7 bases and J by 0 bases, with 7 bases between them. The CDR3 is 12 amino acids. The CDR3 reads CASFGANYGYTF. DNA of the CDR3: TGTGCCAGCTTTGGCGCTAACTATGGCTACACCTTC. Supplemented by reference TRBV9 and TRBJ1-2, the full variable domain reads DSGVTQTPKHLITATGQRVTLRCSPRSGDLSVYWYQQSLDQGLQFLIQYYNGEERAKGNILERFSAQQFPDLHSELNLSSLELGDSALYFCASFGANYGYTFGSGTRLTVV.